One and the same sample provided the 24 T cell receptor beta chains below, sequenced in a study of blood T cell repertoires in COVID-19. Sequenced by immunoSEQ multiplex PCR; TCRdb stores in-frame clones only, minus some. The table has a few hundred thousand clones, around 81% seen once. The sample consisted of peripheral blood. All receptors come from a man in his thirties or forties who had recovered from COVID-19.

The chain recombines TRBV5-1 with TRBJ1-2, with a tentative D call TRBD1 (6 bases). Trimming pared 0 bases from V and 5 bases from J, leaving 14 bases between. Germline-derived CDR1 and CDR2 are SGHRS and YFSETQ. This CDR3 has 15 residues. The CDR3: CASSLAAGAQYGYTF. In nucleotides, the CDR3 is TGCGCCAGCAGCTTGGCGGCAGGGGCTCAGTATGGCTACACCTTC. The variable domain in full, with the rest retrieved from reference TRBV5-1 and TRBJ1-2, is KAGVTQTPRYLIKTRGQQVTLSCSPISGHRSVSWYQQTPGQGLQFLFEYFSETQRNKGNFPGRFSGRQFSNSRSEMNVSTLELGDSALYLCASSLAAGAQYGYTFGSGTRLTVV.

The V and J genes are TRBV2 and TRBJ2-2; TRBD1 might be the D (5 bases). The V gene lost 1 base and the J gene lost 6 bases, with 9 bases spanning the gap. This CDR3 has 14 residues. From germline, CDR1 is SNHLY and CDR2 FYNNEI. This CDR3 is CASSEVFRAGELFF. CDR3 nucleotides: TGTGCCAGCAGTGAAGTATTCAGGGCCGGGGAGCTGTTTTTT.

The genes are TRBV19 and TRBJ2-2; D is unresolved. The germline gives CDR1 LNHDA, CDR2 SQIVND (reference sequence). There are 13 residues in the CDR3. Trimming cost V 6 bases and J 5 bases, with 10 bases left between them. The CDR3: CASSPARTGELFF. Here the CDR3 DNA reads TGTGCCAGTAGCCCCGCTCGGACCGGGGAGCTGTTTTTT.

This chain connects TRBV27 to TRBJ2-1, with D possibly matching TRBD2 (6 bases). Looked up from germline, CDR1 is MNHEY and CDR2 is SMNVEV (reference sequence). This CDR3 spans 12 amino acids. Trimming left V 6 bases short and J 10 bases short, with 13 bases between. CDR3: CASSLDSGEQFF. The CDR3 coding sequence is TGTGCCAGCAGCCTGGATAGCGGCGAGCAGTTCTTC.

This rearrangement joins TRBV7-9 to TRBJ2-1, with 9 bases that match TRBD2. Germline loops: CDR1 SEHNR, CDR2 FQNEAQ (reference sequence). V lost 5 bases and J lost 8; bases outside the gene matches: 10. The CDR3 is made up of 15 amino acids. CDR3 region: CASSSQRGEFYEQFF. The CDR3 bases are TGTGCCAGCAGCAGTCAGCGGGGGGAGTTCTATGAGCAGTTCTTC.

The chain couples TRBV7-9 to TRBJ1-4; D is unclear. Germline V CDR1 and CDR2: SEHNR, FQNEAQ (reference sequence). This CDR3 contains 18 residues. Trimming took off 1 base at V and 3 bases at J, with 18 bases between the two ends. The CDR3 DNA sequence: TGTGCCAGCAGCTTAGGTCTAGAACCCCCGGCCCCTAATGAAAAACTGTTTTTT. This encodes CASSLGLEPPAPNEKLFF.

This chain uses TRBV5-4 with TRBJ2-2, with D perhaps matching TRBD2 (6 bases). The germline gives CDR1 SGHNT, CDR2 YYREEE (reference sequence). V dropped 4 bases and J dropped 1 base, with 14 bases sitting between them. The CDR3 runs to 16 residues. The CDR3 here is CASSPPGLQNTGELFF. CDR3 sequence (DNA): TGTGCCAGCAGCCCCCCGGGACTTCAGAACACCGGGGAGCTGTTTTTT.

This rearrangement joins TRBV6-6 to TRBJ1-5, with D unresolved. The CDR3 spans 16 residues. The V gene lost 0 bases and the J gene lost 1 base, with 10 bases spanning the gap. CDR1 is MNHNY and CDR2 is SVGAGI in the germline V gene (reference sequence). The chain's CDR3 is CASSYSTGGSNQPQHF. CDR3 nucleotide sequence: TGTGCCAGCAGTTACTCTACCGGCGGGAGCAATCAGCCCCAGCATTTT.

This clone was picked up a small number of times. V gene TRBV6-1 combines with J gene TRBJ1-3; 12 bases match TRBD1. V lost 4 bases, J lost 3 bases, and 7 bases stayed unmatched. CDR3 length: 17 amino acids. The V gene's germline CDR1 is MNHNS and CDR2 SASEGT. The CDR3 sequence is CASSVRDRGHSGNTIYF. CDR3 bases: TGTGCCAGCAGTGTCCGGGACAGGGGGCATAGTGGAAACACCATATATTTT.

This clone was recorded a few times. CDR3 sequence: CASRSLTRGPNAHREQYV. CDR3 nucleotide sequence: TGTGCCAGTAGGAGCTTGACGCGGGGACCGAATGCTCATCGCGAGCAGTACGTC. The V call is TRBV19, the J call TRBJ2-7; possibly TRBD2 for D (6 bases). Germline CDR1 and CDR2: LNHDA and SQIVND (reference sequence). Trimming took off 6 bases at V and 6 bases at J, with 30 bases between the two ends. The CDR3 contains 18 residues.

V is TRBV7-6 and J is TRBJ2-5; 13 bases are shared with TRBD2. The CDR3 is made up of 16 amino acids. Germline trimming cut 1 base from V and 4 bases from J; bases unmatched to any gene: 3. CDR1 is SGHVS and CDR2 is FNYEAQ in the germline V gene. CDR3 in DNA: TGTGCCAGCAGCTTAGAAGGACTAGCGGGGGTAGAGACCCAGTACTTC. Translation gives CASSLEGLAGVETQYF.

The rearrangement uses TRBV15 and TRBJ2-1, with 7 nucleotides matching TRBD1. The germline gives CDR1 LNHNV, CDR2 YYDKDF (reference sequence). The V and J ends lost 0 bases and 4 bases, in that order; junction bases with no gene match: 3. CDR3 length: 15 residues. The CDR3 DNA follows: TGTGCCACCAGCAGAGATGGGACAGAATACAATGAGCAGTTCTTC. This encodes CATSRDGTEYNEQFF.

The rearrangement links TRBV6-1 to TRBJ1-5; TRBD1 agrees at 8 bases. V shed 0 bases, J shed 9 bases, and the junction held 22 bases outside the gene matches. Germline V lookup: CDR1 MNHNS, CDR2 SASEGT. The CDR3 has 20 residues. The CDR3 DNA reads TGTGCCAGCAGTGAAGCTCCCCAAGGGACAGGAGTGTTGGTTGGCCGGCCCCAGCATTTT. Translating gives CASSEAPQGTGVLVGRPQHF.

The chain joins TRBV7-2 to TRBJ2-5; 7 bases are shared with TRBD1. Looked up from germline, CDR1 is SGHTA and CDR2 is FQGNSA. V shed 4 bases and J 5 bases; nucleotides not matched to a gene: 13. There are 16 residues in the CDR3. CDR3 sequence reads: CASSSVPGGYGETQYF. The CDR3 DNA is TGTGCCAGCAGCTCCGTCCCAGGGGGATATGGCGAGACCCAGTACTTC.

The J gene is TRBJ2-1, the V gene TRBV20-1; D is perhaps TRBD2 (5 bases). The CDR3 runs to 8 residues. Trimming removed 6 bases from V and 12 bases from J, with 6 bases in between. Germline V lookup: CDR1 DFQATT, CDR2 SNEGSKA (reference sequence). For the CDR3, the DNA is TGCAGTGCCGAGGGGCAGTTCTTC. Translation gives CSAEGQFF.

The DNA for the CDR3 is TGTGCCATCAGTGAACAGGACCACACAGATACGCAGTATTTT. Its protein product is CAISEQDHTDTQYF. The V and J genes are TRBV10-3 and TRBJ2-3, with D perhaps matching TRBD1 (5 bases). V was pared by 3 bases and J by 2 bases, with 9 bases between. The CDR3 is made up of 14 amino acids. The germline gives CDR1 ENHRY, CDR2 SYGVKD.

In the case of this clone: Other DNA sequences in the sample encode the same CDR3. The V call is TRBV5-4, the J call TRBJ2-3; TRBD2 aligns across 9 bases. CDR3 length: 17 amino acids. The germline V gene has CDR1 SGHNT and CDR2 YYREEE (reference sequence). Germline trimming cut 0 bases from V and 4 bases from J; bases unmatched to any gene: 9. This CDR3 reads CASSLGFGGGAPDTQYF. Written as DNA, the CDR3 is TGTGCCAGCAGCTTGGGTTTTGGCGGGGGGGCCCCAGATACGCAGTATTTT.

The chain couples TRBV5-4 to TRBJ1-1; tentatively, D is TRBD1 (6 bases). CDR1 is SGHNT, CDR2 YYREEE, per germline (reference sequence). V was trimmed by 9 bases and J by 8 bases, leaving 20 bases between them. This CDR3 contains 13 residues. Written as DNA, the CDR3 is TGTGCCACCCGGGGGGGGCCAAAGGGGGAAGCTTTCTTT. Translation: CATRGGPKGEAFF. Filled out from reference TRBV5-4 and TRBJ1-1, the complete variable domain reads ETGVTQSPTHLIKTRGQQVTLRCSSQSGHNTVSWYQQALGQGPQFIFQYYREEENGRGNFPPRFSGLQFPNYSSELNVNALELDDSALYLCATRGGPKGEAFFGQGTRLTVV.

V usage is TRBV6-5 and J usage is TRBJ2-5, with 11 bases identical to TRBD1. Germline V gene data show CDR1 as MNHEY and CDR2 as SVGAGI. The CDR3 covers 15 residues. J gave up 5 bases and V 5 bases, and 7 bases lay outside the gene matches. The CDR3 coding sequence is TGTGCCAGCAGTCCTGCGGGACAGGGGGTCGAGACCCAGTACTTC. It specifies CASSPAGQGVETQYF.

Only one count was recorded for this clone. Other DNA sequences in the sample encode the same CDR3. The chain links TRBV7-9 to TRBJ1-1, with TRBD1 matching 9 bases. The CDR3 is 14 residues long. Germline V gene lookup returns CDR1 SEHNR and CDR2 FQNEAQ (reference sequence). After removal of 3 bases from V and 3 bases from J, the junction contained 2 bases not matched to a gene. CDR3 DNA: TGTGCCAGCAGCTTGGGACAGGGCTACACTGAAGCTTTCTTT. Translating it yields CASSLGQGYTEAFF.

This clone was counted between two and nine times. The rearrangement joins TRBV7-8 to TRBJ1-3; D perhaps matches TRBD1 (6 bases). The CDR3 covers 14 residues. Deletions cut 4 bases from V and 4 bases from J, with 11 bases between. Germline loops: CDR1 SGHVS, CDR2 FQNEAQ. CDR3 region: CASSSRGYGNTIYF. As DNA, the CDR3 is TGTGCCAGCAGCTCCAGGGGATACGGAAACACCATATATTTT.

The chain combines TRBV6-1 with TRBJ1-5; no definite D call. The germline V gene encodes CDR1 MNHNS and CDR2 SASEGT. CDR3 length: 17 amino acids. V lost 2 bases to trimming and J lost 1 base, with 15 bases between them. The CDR3 coding sequence is TGTGCCAGCAGTGAATCCGATCTAGCGGGGAGCAATCAGCCCCAGCATTTT. As protein: CASSESDLAGSNQPQHF.

CDR3 amino acids: CASSRTTGAVAETQYF. The DNA for the CDR3 is TGTGCCAGCAGCCGAACCACAGGGGCGGTTGCGGAGACCCAGTACTTC. This chain connects TRBV3-1 (or the pseudogene TRBV3-2) to TRBJ2-5; 7 bases are a match to TRBD1. Germline lookup yields CDR1 LGHDT and CDR2 YNNKEL (reference sequence). The V gene end was trimmed by 4 bases and the J gene end by 5 bases; junction bases not matched to a gene: 13. The CDR3 totals 16 residues.

The chain is built from TRBV4-1 and TRBJ2-2; D is possibly TRBD1 (6 bases). V was shortened by 4 bases and J by 2 bases, with 17 bases between the two germline ends. CDR3 length: 17 residues. Germline CDR1 reads MGHRA; CDR2 reads YSYEKL. The CDR3 loop reads CASSPSVGGINTGELFF. The CDR3 DNA reads as TGCGCCAGCAGCCCATCAGTTGGGGGCATTAACACCGGGGAGCTGTTTTTT.